This T cell receptor beta chain was identified in a study of T cells in tuberculosis. The overall study: IGRA-negative adolescents, IGRA-positive adolescents with latent tuberculosis and adults with active tuberculosis formed this South African cohort. Study observations and caveats: GEM motif frequencies gave 70% accuracy; the GMM repertoire gave about 90%. Samples were chosen by availability of cryopreserved specimens.

The assay was immunoSEQ multiplex PCR, and TCRdb's table has in-frame clones only and misses some. The sample carries 25,000 to 35,000 clones, about 90% recorded once. With respect to this clone: The target antigen is unknown.

The clonotype was recovered from a donor aged 10 to 29 with latent tuberculosis or without tuberculosis infection. Sequencing was done on a sample of PBMCs.

CDR3 in amino acids: CASSWGTGAGNTIYF. In DNA form, the CDR3 reads TGTGCCAGCAGTTGGGGGACAGGGGCTGGAAACACCATATATTTT. The J gene is TRBJ1-3, the V gene TRBV6-6; 10 positions agree with TRBD1. J gave up 2 bases and V 4 bases, and 2 bases lay outside the gene matches. Germline CDR1 reads MNHNY; CDR2 reads SVGAGI (reference sequence). The CDR3 totals 15 residues.